Below, one T cell receptor (beta chain) is given with its context. This sample was included in a study of Graves' ophthalmopathy and Graves' hyperthyroidism. The sequenced template was RNA, covering the TCR beta CDR3 region. RT-PCR was first run with HTBI primers, then multiplex PCR in a second round. One entry per CDR3 protein results from TCRdb running MiXCR on the multiplex PCR reads. This table holds around 520,000 distinct CDR3 sequences, about 35% found once. The CDR3 extends over 15 amino acids. The germline gives CDR1 LGHDT, CDR2 YNNKEL (reference sequence). Trimming left V 3 bases short and J 6 bases short, with 17 bases between. Hyperthyroidism patients had new diagnoses, durations under 2 months, and ages of 18 to 65. Other autoimmune diseases, uncontrolled infections, pregnancy or lactation ruled patients out of participation.

The sequenced material came from peripheral blood or thyroid tissue (not recorded which). The chain employs TRBV3-1 and TRBJ1-2; D possibly corresponds to TRBD1 (5 bases). The source is an adult man with Graves' hyperthyroidism. CDR3 amino acids: CASSHRQGGYHGYTF. For the CDR3, the DNA is TGTGCCAGCAGCCATCGCCAGGGCGGATACCATGGCTACACCTTC.